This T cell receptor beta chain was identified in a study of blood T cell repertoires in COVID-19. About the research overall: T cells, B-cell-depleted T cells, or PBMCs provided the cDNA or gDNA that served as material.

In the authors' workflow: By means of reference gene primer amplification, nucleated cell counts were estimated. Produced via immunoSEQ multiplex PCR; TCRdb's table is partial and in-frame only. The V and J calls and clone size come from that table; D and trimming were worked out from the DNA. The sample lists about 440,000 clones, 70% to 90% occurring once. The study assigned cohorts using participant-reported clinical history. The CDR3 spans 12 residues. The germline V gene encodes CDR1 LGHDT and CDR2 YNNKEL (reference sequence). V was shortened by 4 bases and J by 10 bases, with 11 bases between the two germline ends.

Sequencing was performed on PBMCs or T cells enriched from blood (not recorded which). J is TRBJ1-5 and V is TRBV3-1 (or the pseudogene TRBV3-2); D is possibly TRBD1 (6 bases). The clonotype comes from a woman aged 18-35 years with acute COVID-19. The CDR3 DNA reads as TGTGCCAGCAGCCGCAGGGGAATTCCCCAGCATTTT. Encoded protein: CASSRRGIPQHF.